The present entry profiles one T cell receptor (beta chain) with its context. Its antigen is unidentified. The sample originates from a study of cytomegalovirus exposure and HLA in healthy donors. Study results and caveats: It was reported that the classifier diagnosed cytomegalovirus status with high specificity and sensitivity in both the original and validation cohorts. Several V segments, TRBV6-2 and TRBV6-3 among them, could not be told apart and were dropped. CMV serostatus was the only immune exposure information that was available.

Germline values: CDR1 SGDLS, CDR2 YYNGEE. CDR3 length equals 13 residues. V shed 4 bases, J shed 5 bases, and the junction held 5 bases outside the gene matches. Primers for the PCR totalled 60 Vbeta and 13 Jbeta. TCRdb keeps only in-frame clones here, not all; method: immunoSEQ multiplex PCR. The top ten clones hold less than 0.95% of a sample with roughly 110,000 clones, 70% to 85% of them seen once. This rearrangement joins TRBV9 to TRBJ1-2, with 7 bases aligning to TRBD1. The sequenced sample consisted of PBMCs. This TCR derives from a boy between 5 and 17 years old in good health and CMV-seronegative. The CDR3, as DNA: TGTGCCAGCAGCCCCGGGACAGCTTATGGCTACACCTTC. This translates into CASSPGTAYGYTF.